Presented here are 29 T cell receptor beta chains from one specimen sequenced in a study of a mutant IDH1 vaccine in newly diagnosed glioma. Repertoires were generated with immunoSEQ multiplex PCR, while TCRdb's copy carries only in-frame clones and drops some. The sample contains approximately 100,000 clones, roughly nine tenths of which appear only once. No antigen has been identified for these receptors. The time point denotes: week 47, end of study. Every single dose of the vaccine, 300 ug of mutant IDH1 20-mer peptide, came with topical imiquimod. The sample consisted of PBMCs, taken from a glioma patient whose treatment included an IDH1 peptide vaccine. The receptor source for this set is a woman in her 50s with glioma.

The gene calls are TRBV29-1 and TRBJ2-3; D is undetermined. Germline CDR1 reads SQVTM; CDR2 reads ANQGSEA. The CDR3 consists of 14 residues. V lost 7 bases and J lost 0, with 14 bases in between. This chain's CDR3 is CSAAGGPSTDTQYF. The CDR3 DNA reads TGCAGCGCTGCTGGCGGCCCTAGCACAGATACGCAGTATTTT.

This chain connects TRBV27 to TRBJ1-5; 10 bases agree with TRBD1. The V segment lost 8 bases and the J segment 2 bases; nucleotides outside the gene matches: 3. Germline V lookup: CDR1 MNHEY, CDR2 SMNVEV (reference sequence). The CDR3 extends over 14 amino acids. The CDR3 DNA reads as TGTGCCAGCGCCGGGACAGGGGGCAATCAGCCCCAGCATTTT. Translating it yields CASAGTGGNQPQHF.

Comments on this clone: One end of the junction does not line up with germline, which may come from a read error. Written as DNA, the CDR3 is TGTGCCAGCAAAACGGGGGTCCAAGAGATCCAGTACTTC. Protein: CASKTGVQEIQYF. The V call is TRBV5-5, the J call TRBJ2-5; maybe TRBD2 (6 bases). The CDR3 has 13 residues. Germline CDR1 SGHKS, CDR2 YYEKEE (reference sequence).

The CDR3 reads CASGGIQETQYF. As DNA, the CDR3 is TGCGCCAGCGGCGGTATACAAGAGACCCAGTACTTC. The chain links TRBV5-1 to TRBJ2-5, with D unresolved. With 7 bases removed from V and 2 bases from J, the gap between germline ends came to 9 bases. Germline V CDR1 and CDR2: SGHRS, YFSETQ. This CDR3 region has 12 residues. The whole variable domain, filled in from reference TRBV5-1 and TRBJ2-5, reads KAGVTQTPRYLIKTRGQQVTLSCSPISGHRSVSWYQQTPGQGLQFLFEYFSETQRNKGNFPGRFSGRQFSNSRSEMNVSTLELGDSALYLCASGGIQETQYFGPGTRLLVL.

V gene TRBV28 combines with J gene TRBJ1-1; D uncertain. The CDR3 spans 14 residues. The germline gives CDR1 MDHEN, CDR2 SYDVKM. The ends were cut back, 1 base at V and 6 bases at J, with 12 bases in the middle. The CDR3 here is CASSLSWRFSEAFF. The CDR3 nucleotides read TGTGCCAGCAGTTTATCGTGGAGGTTTTCTGAAGCTTTCTTT.

The V call is TRBV5-1, the J call TRBJ2-3; D not certain. Germline assignment: CDR1 SGHRS and CDR2 YFSETQ. This CDR3 has 15 residues. With 0 bases removed from V and 2 bases from J, the gap between germline ends came to 10 bases. The CDR3 protein is CASSLVGRVTDTQYF. The CDR3 coding sequence is TGCGCCAGCAGCTTGGTGGGTAGGGTCACAGATACGCAGTATTTT.

This clone was seen once. This rearrangement joins TRBV28 to TRBJ2-2; 8 bases agree with TRBD2. J was trimmed by 7 bases and V by 6 bases; bases with no gene match: 13. The V gene's germline CDR1 is MDHEN and CDR2 SYDVKM. CDR3 length equals 16 residues. The CDR3 sequence is CASSYRPTSDGGELFF. The CDR3 bases are TGTGCCAGCAGCTATAGGCCGACTAGCGACGGCGGGGAGCTGTTTTTT. Variable domain in full (rest from reference TRBV28 and TRBJ2-2): DVKVTQSSRYLVKRTGEKVFLECVQDMDHENMFWYRQDPGLGLRLIYFSYDVKMKEKGDIPEGYSVSREKKERFSLILESASTNQTSMYLCASSYRPTSDGGELFFGEGSRLTVL.

The chain's CDR3 is CASSPDFQTEQYF. The CDR3 coding sequence is TGTGCCAGCAGCCCGGACTTTCAGACGGAGCAGTACTTC. V gene TRBV7-9 combines with J gene TRBJ2-5, with D perhaps TRBD2 (5 bases). The V and J ends lost 5 bases and 11 bases respectively, with 18 bases between them. CDR1 is SEHNR and CDR2 is FQNEAQ in the germline V gene (reference sequence). The CDR3 length is 13 residues.

The V call is TRBV5-4, the J call TRBJ2-7, with D uncertain. Germline values: CDR1 SGHNT, CDR2 YYREEE (reference sequence). The CDR3 consists of 16 residues. Trimming left V 4 bases short and J 3 bases short, with 20 bases between. CDR3 residues: CASSQKTRGKNYEQYF. CDR3 nucleotide sequence: TGTGCCAGCAGCCAAAAGACTCGTGGCAAGAACTACGAGCAGTACTTC. The whole variable domain, remainder taken from reference TRBV5-4 and TRBJ2-7, is ETGVTQSPTHLIKTRGQQVTLRCSSQSGHNTVSWYQQALGQGPQFIFQYYREEENGRGNFPPRFSGLQFPNYSSELNVNALELDDSALYLCASSQKTRGKNYEQYFGPGTRLTVT.

Only a few counts were recorded for this clone. The rearrangement links TRBV28 to TRBJ1-1; D unclear. Germline values: CDR1 MDHEN, CDR2 SYDVKM. CDR3 length equals 13 residues. V lost 4 bases and J lost 10, with 16 bases in between. This CDR3 is CASSSIGVPVAFF. In DNA form, the CDR3 reads TGTGCCAGCAGTTCGATAGGTGTTCCTGTAGCTTTCTTT.

J is TRBJ1-2 and V is TRBV5-1, with 8 bases that match TRBD1. Germline V CDR1 and CDR2: SGHRS, YFSETQ. There are 15 residues in the CDR3. The V gene end was trimmed by 4 bases and the J gene end by 4 bases; junction bases not matched to a gene: 9. CDR3 DNA: TGCGCCAGCAGCCGAGGACAGGGAGGGGGCTATGGCTACACCTTC. The encoded protein is CASSRGQGGGYGYTF.

This chain links TRBV27 with TRBJ2-5; 9 bases match TRBD2. Germline V gene lookup returns CDR1 MNHEY and CDR2 SMNVEV (reference sequence). With V trimmed by 6 bases and J by 1 base, 9 bases remained unmatched. This CDR3 region has 16 residues. The chain's CDR3 is CASSPYAGGPQETQYF. DNA of the CDR3: TGTGCCAGCAGCCCTTATGCGGGAGGGCCCCAAGAGACCCAGTACTTC.

CDR3 DNA sequence: TGCGCCAGCAGCTCCCAGGCGGGGTCCTACGAGCAGTACTTC. As protein: CASSSQAGSYEQYF. V gene TRBV5-1 combines with J gene TRBJ2-7; possibly TRBD2 for D (6 bases). V lost 3 bases to trimming and J lost 1 base, with 11 bases between them. The CDR3 is made up of 14 amino acids. Per the germline V gene, CDR1 is SGHRS and CDR2 is YFSETQ.

The chain has TRBV5-1 and TRBJ1-1; D is unclear. The CDR3 is 15 residues long. With 0 bases removed from V and 1 base from J, the gap between germline ends came to 10 bases. Germline values: CDR1 SGHRS, CDR2 YFSETQ. As DNA, the CDR3 is TGCGCCAGCAGCTTGGCGATGGCCCCGAACACTGAAGCTTTCTTT. Translated, it gives CASSLAMAPNTEAFF.

The chain uses TRBV2 and TRBJ1-5; D is unresolved. Germline V gene data show CDR1 as SNHLY and CDR2 as FYNNEI. The CDR3 is 15 residues long. Trimming stripped 0 bases from V and 0 bases from J, with 6 bases between. The CDR3 coding sequence is TGTGCCAGCAGTGAAGCGCTTCCTAGCAATCAGCCCCAGCATTTT. This translates into CASSEALPSNQPQHF. The variable domain in full, completed from reference TRBV2 and TRBJ1-5, reads EPEVTQTPSHQVTQMGQEVILRCVPISNHLYFYWYRQILGQKVEFLVSFYNNEISEKSEIFDDQFSVERPDGSNFTLKIRSTKLEDSAMYFCASSEALPSNQPQHFGDGTRLSIL.

This sequence joins TRBV18 and TRBJ2-2; D gene unclear. Germline loops: CDR1 KGHSH, CDR2 LQKENI. The CDR3 is made up of 12 amino acids. Trimming pared 5 bases from V and 5 bases from J, leaving 6 bases between. The CDR3 sequence is CASSVRTGELFF. Written as DNA, the CDR3 is TGTGCCAGCTCAGTTCGAACCGGGGAGCTGTTTTTT.

The rearrangement uses TRBV10-3 and TRBJ1-3; D is perhaps TRBD1 (6 bases). Trimming shortened V by 4 bases and J by 4 bases, and 11 bases separated the two germline ends. Germline V gene data show CDR1 as ENHRY and CDR2 as SYGVKD. The CDR3 runs to 14 residues. CDR3 coding DNA: TGTGCCATCAGTGGACAGGACGCGGGAAACACCATATATTTT. Translation gives CAISGQDAGNTIYF.

The V gene is TRBV19, the J gene TRBJ1-2; D is undetermined. The ends were cut back, 3 bases at V and 0 bases at J, with 8 bases in the middle. This CDR3 contains 14 residues. Germline values: CDR1 LNHDA, CDR2 SQIVND (reference sequence). CDR3 residues: CASSIGIANYGYTF. In DNA, the CDR3 is TGTGCCAGTAGTATTGGGATAGCTAACTATGGCTACACCTTC. The entire variable domain, with the rest obtained from reference TRBV19 and TRBJ1-2, is as follows: DGGITQSPKYLFRKEGQNVTLSCEQNLNHDAMYWYRQDPGQGLRLIYYSQIVNDFQKGDIAEGYSVSREKKESFPLTVTSAQKNPTAFYLCASSIGIANYGYTFGSGTRLTVV.

The CDR3 region is CASSKDRDNYGYTF. In DNA, the CDR3 is TGTGCCAGTAGTAAGGACAGGGATAACTATGGCTACACCTTC. This chain uses TRBV19 with TRBJ1-2, with TRBD1 matching over 8 bases. Per the germline V gene, CDR1 is LNHDA and CDR2 is SQIVND (reference sequence). Trimming at V came to 4 bases and at J to 1 base, leaving 2 bases not matched to a gene. The CDR3 is 14 residues long.

This chain joins TRBV7-6 and TRBJ2-7; no firm D call. From germline, CDR1 is SGHVS and CDR2 FNYEAQ. Trimming pared 1 base from V and 7 bases from J, leaving 14 bases between. This CDR3 region has 14 residues. CDR3 DNA: TGTGCCAGCAGCTTAGTGGATTTGGCGAGGGAGCAGTACTTC. Translating gives CASSLVDLAREQYF.

J is TRBJ2-5 and V is TRBV28; possibly TRBD1 for D (6 bases). CDR3 length: 14 residues. Trimming took 7 bases from V and 5 from J, leaving 17 bases between them. The V gene's germline CDR1 is MDHEN and CDR2 SYDVKM. The CDR3 nucleotides are TGTGCCAGCAAAACAGGGACATTCGGGGAGACCCAGTACTTC. Protein: CASKTGTFGETQYF.

The CDR3, as DNA: TGCGCCAGCAGTCCAGGACTAGCGGGAGGGCCTCGACACAATGAGCAGTTCTTC. Its translation is CASSPGLAGGPRHNEQFF. The gene calls are TRBV10-1 and TRBJ2-1, with TRBD2 matching over 15 bases. The ends lost 5 bases at V and 5 bases at J; junction bases unmatched: 10. The germline CDR1 and CDR2 sequences are WNHNN and SYGVQD (reference sequence). The CDR3 spans 18 residues.

The count of this clone is one. The chain recombines TRBV6-6 with TRBJ2-1; maybe TRBD2 (6 bases). Germline V lookup: CDR1 MNHNY, CDR2 SVGAGI (reference sequence). V lost 5 bases and J lost 5, with 16 bases in between. There are 15 residues in the CDR3. The CDR3 loop is CASSSLGTSHNEQFF. Written as DNA, the CDR3 is TGTGCCAGCAGTAGTCTCGGGACTTCACACAATGAGCAGTTCTTC.

V gene TRBV30 combines with J gene TRBJ1-3, with 7 bases lining up with TRBD1. The CDR3 sequence is 13 residues long. CDR1 and CDR2 from the germline V gene are GTSNPN and SVGIG (reference sequence). The trim removed 5 bases at V and 0 bases at J, leaving 1 base unmatched. DNA of the CDR3: TGTGCCTGGGCAGGGGGCTCTGGAAACACCATATATTTT. Its translation is CAWAGGSGNTIYF. Based on the CDR3 plus reference TRBV30 and TRBJ1-3, the full variable domain is SQTIHQWPATLVQPVGSPLSLECTVEGTSNPNLYWYRQAAGRGLQLLFYSVGIGQISSEVPQNLSASRPQDRQFILSSKKLLLSDSGFYLCAWAGGSGNTIYFGEGSWLTVV.

The rearrangement links TRBV19 to TRBJ1-1; 7 bases fit TRBD1. The CDR3 is made up of 14 amino acids. Germline V lookup: CDR1 LNHDA, CDR2 SQIVND (reference sequence). The J segment lost 5 bases and the V segment lost 3 bases, leaving 6 bases of the junction unmatched. CDR3 sequence (DNA): TGTGCCAGTAGTATTAGACCAGGGGGGACTGAAGCTTTCTTT. It encodes CASSIRPGGTEAFF.

The chain carries TRBV6-1 and TRBJ2-7; D is unclear. This CDR3 is built from 14 residues. In germline, CDR1 is MNHNS, CDR2 SASEGT. V was trimmed by 6 bases and J by 0 bases, leaving 12 bases between them. The CDR3 bases are TGTGCCAGCAGGGATGGGCCCAGCTCCTACGAGCAGTACTTC. This sequence encodes CASRDGPSSYEQYF.

CDR3: CASSVGVTPSTDTQYF. For the CDR3, the DNA is TGTGCCAGCAGCGTAGGGGTAACCCCTAGCACAGATACGCAGTATTTT. This chain joins TRBV9 and TRBJ2-3; D is uncertain. V lost 0 bases to trimming and J lost 0 bases, with 11 bases between them. The V gene's germline CDR1 is SGDLS and CDR2 YYNGEE. The CDR3 runs 16 residues.

This clone was picked up one time. The genes are TRBV5-8 and TRBJ1-5, with a weak D call TRBD1 (6 bases). The germline V gene encodes CDR1 SGHTS and CDR2 YDEGEE. This CDR3 is built from 16 residues. V lost 5 bases and J 4 bases, leaving 19 bases between the germline ends. The chain's CDR3 is CASSRPQGYGNQPQHF. In nucleotides, the CDR3 is TGTGCCAGCAGTCGCCCGCAGGGGTACGGAAATCAGCCCCAGCATTTT.

The gene calls are TRBV6-1 and TRBJ1-4; unclear D gene. Per the germline V gene, CDR1 is MNHNS and CDR2 is SASEGT. V lost 7 bases and J lost 4, with 16 bases in between. CDR3 size: 15 residues. CDR3 DNA: TGTGCCAGCACCCAAGGAGGCAGGCTTAATGAAAAACTGTTTTTT. It is translated as CASTQGGRLNEKLFF.